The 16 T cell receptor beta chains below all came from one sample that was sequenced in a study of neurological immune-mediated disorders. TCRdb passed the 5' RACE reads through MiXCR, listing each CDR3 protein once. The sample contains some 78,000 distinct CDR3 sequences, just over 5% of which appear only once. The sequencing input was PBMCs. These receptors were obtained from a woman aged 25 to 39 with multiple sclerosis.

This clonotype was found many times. CDR3 amino acids: CASSLTGIWTQYF. The CDR3 region has the DNA TGTGCCAGCAGTCTTACAGGGATATGGACCCAGTACTTC. V usage is TRBV12-3 or TRBV12-4 and J usage is TRBJ2-5; possible D gene TRBD1, 6 bases. Trimming stripped 5 bases from V and 7 bases from J, with 14 bases between. This CDR3 comprises 13 residues.

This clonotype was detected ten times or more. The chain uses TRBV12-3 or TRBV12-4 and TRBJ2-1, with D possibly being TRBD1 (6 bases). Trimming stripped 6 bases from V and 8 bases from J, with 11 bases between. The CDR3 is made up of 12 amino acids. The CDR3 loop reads CASSRTDHEQFF. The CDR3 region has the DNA TGTGCCAGCAGCCGGACAGATCATGAGCAGTTCTTC.

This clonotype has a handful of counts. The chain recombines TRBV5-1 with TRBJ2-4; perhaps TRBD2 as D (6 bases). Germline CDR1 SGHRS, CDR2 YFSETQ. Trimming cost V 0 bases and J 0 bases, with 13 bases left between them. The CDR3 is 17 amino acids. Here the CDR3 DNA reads TGCGCCAGCAGCTTGGAGGAAGGAGGGGTAGCCAAAAACATTCAGTACTTC. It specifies CASSLEEGGVAKNIQYF.

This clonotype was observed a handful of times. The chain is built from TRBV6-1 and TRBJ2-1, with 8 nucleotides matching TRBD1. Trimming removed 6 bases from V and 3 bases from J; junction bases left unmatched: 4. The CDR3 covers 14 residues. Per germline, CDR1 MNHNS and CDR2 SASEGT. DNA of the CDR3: TGTGCCAGCAGCCCGGGACAGGTCTACAATGAGCAGTTCTTC. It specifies CASSPGQVYNEQFF.

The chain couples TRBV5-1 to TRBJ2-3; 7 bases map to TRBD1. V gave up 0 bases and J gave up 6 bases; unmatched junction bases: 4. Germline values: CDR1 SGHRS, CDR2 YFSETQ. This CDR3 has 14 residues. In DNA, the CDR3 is TGCGCCAGCAGCTTGGACAGGGGCCAGGATACGCAGTATTTT. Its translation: CASSLDRGQDTQYF.

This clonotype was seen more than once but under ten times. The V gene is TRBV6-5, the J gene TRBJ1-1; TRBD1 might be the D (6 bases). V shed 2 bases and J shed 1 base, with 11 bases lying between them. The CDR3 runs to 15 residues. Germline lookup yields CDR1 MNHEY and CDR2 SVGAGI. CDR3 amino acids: CASSYGGHPNTEAFF. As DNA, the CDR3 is TGTGCCAGCAGTTACGGGGGACATCCGAACACTGAAGCTTTCTTT.

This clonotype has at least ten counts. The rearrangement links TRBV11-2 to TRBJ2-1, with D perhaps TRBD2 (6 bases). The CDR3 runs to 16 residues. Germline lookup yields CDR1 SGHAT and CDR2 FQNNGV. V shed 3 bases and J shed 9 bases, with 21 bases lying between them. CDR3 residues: CASSFNGAWPGAEQFF. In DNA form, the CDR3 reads TGTGCCAGCAGCTTTAATGGGGCCTGGCCGGGAGCTGAGCAGTTCTTC. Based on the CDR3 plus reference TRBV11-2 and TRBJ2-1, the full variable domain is EAGVAQSPRYKIIEKRQSVAFWCNPISGHATLYWYQQILGQGPKLLIQFQNNGVVDDSQLPKDRFSAERLKGVDSTLKIQPAKLEDSAVYLCASSFNGAWPGAEQFFGPGTRLTVL.

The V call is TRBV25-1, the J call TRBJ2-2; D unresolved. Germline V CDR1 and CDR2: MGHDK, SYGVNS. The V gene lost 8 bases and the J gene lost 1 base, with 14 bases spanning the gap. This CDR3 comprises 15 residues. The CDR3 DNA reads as TGTGCCAGCTCTGGACCCGGCGGGAACACCGGGGAGCTGTTTTTT. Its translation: CASSGPGGNTGELFF.

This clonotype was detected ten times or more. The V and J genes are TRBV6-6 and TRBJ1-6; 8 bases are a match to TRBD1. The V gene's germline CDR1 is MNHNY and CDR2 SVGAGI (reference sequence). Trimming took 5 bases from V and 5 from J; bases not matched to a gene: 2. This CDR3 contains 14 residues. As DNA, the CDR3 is TGTGCCAGCAGTCCGGGACAGGATAATTCACCCCTCCACTTT. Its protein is CASSPGQDNSPLHF.

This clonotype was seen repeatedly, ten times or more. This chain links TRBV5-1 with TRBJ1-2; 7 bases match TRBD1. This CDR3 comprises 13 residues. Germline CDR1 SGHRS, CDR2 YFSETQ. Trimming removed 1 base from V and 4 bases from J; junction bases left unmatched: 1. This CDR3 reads CASSLWDSYGYTF. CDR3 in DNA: TGCGCCAGCAGCTTGTGGGACAGCTATGGCTACACCTTC. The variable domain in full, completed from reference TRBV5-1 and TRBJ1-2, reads KAGVTQTPRYLIKTRGQQVTLSCSPISGHRSVSWYQQTPGQGLQFLFEYFSETQRNKGNFPGRFSGRQFSNSRSEMNVSTLELGDSALYLCASSLWDSYGYTFGSGTRLTVV.

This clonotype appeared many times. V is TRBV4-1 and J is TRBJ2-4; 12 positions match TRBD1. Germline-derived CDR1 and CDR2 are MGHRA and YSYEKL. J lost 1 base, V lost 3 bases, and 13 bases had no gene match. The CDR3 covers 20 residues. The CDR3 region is CASSQDIRDRGRGAKNIQYF. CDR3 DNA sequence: TGCGCCAGCAGCCAGGATATCCGGGACAGGGGGCGAGGGGCCAAAAACATTCAGTACTTC.

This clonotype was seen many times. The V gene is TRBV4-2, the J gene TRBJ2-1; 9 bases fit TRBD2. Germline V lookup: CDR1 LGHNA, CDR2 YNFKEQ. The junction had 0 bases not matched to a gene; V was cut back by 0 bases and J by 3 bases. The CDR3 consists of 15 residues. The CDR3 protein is CASSQDSGGYNEQFF. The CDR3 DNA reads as TGTGCCAGCAGCCAAGATAGCGGGGGCTACAATGAGCAGTTCTTC.

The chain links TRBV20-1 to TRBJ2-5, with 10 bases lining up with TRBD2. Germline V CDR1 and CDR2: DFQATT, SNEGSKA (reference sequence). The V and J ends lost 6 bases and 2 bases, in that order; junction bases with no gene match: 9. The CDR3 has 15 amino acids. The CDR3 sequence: CSAINLAGGQETQYF. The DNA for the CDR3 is TGCAGTGCCATAAATTTAGCGGGAGGTCAAGAGACCCAGTACTTC.

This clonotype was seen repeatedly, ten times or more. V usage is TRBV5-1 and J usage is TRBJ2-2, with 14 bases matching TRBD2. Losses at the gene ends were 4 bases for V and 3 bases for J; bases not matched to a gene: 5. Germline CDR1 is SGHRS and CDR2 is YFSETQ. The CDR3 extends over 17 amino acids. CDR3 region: CASSPPGLAGDTGELFF. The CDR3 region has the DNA TGCGCCAGCAGCCCCCCGGGACTAGCGGGGGACACCGGGGAGCTGTTTTTT.

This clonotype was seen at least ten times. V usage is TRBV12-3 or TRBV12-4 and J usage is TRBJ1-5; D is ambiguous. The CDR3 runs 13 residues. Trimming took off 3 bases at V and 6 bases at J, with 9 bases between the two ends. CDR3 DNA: TGTGCCAGCAGTTTGAGGGATCTTCAGCCCCAGCATTTT. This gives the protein CASSLRDLQPQHF.

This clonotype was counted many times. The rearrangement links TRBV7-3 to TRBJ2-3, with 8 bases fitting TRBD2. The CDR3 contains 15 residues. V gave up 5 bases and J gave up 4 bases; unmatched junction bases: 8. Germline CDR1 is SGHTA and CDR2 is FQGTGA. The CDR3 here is CASSPVAGTADTQYF. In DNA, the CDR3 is TGTGCCAGCAGCCCTGTAGCGGGGACGGCAGATACGCAGTATTTT.